This T cell receptor beta chain was obtained from a study of shared clonotypes between healthy human individuals (dated by TCRdb to the early 2020s). Context from the whole study: Three men and a couple of women, aged 18 to 49 years, made up the cohort. Different laboratories and diverse techniques were used to prepare libraries and sequence TCR repertoires, to increase sequencing depth and limit assay-specific biases. For each donor, CD4 naive and CD4 memory were each run on three plates, CD8 naive on two plates, and CD8 memory on one plate. To estimate repertoire size and how much clonotype sharing occurs between individuals, the study deeply sequenced the blood TCR repertoires of five or six healthy adults. Per donor, leukapheresis produced somewhere between about 0.9 and 9.5 billion PBMCs.

On this clone itself: It lacks a known antigen. No much larger clonotype is one base removed from it; base qualities were not supplied.

TCR CDR3 regions were amplified from genomic DNA by multiplex PCR using the deep immunoSEQ assay. Genomic DNA extracted from each cell subset was distributed evenly over all wells of several immunoSEQ 96-well plates, and each plate served as one replicate. Each replicate PCR for sorted subsets received about 180 ng genomic DNA, equal to roughly 30,000 T cell genomes. Purified libraries were quantified with a Qubit 3.0 fluorometer, sized on a Bioanalyzer 2100, and re-quantified with the KAPA Library Quantification kit. Every immunoSEQ 96-well plate was sequenced on a dedicated single-read 150-cycle Illumina NextSeq 550 flow cell. The authors' analysis ran thus. Because the immunoSEQ output included only junctional sequences and no quality scores, the filtering could not be the same as the filtering used for full-length reads. Sequences were annotated with PyIR, a Python wrapper for IgBLAST v1.9, using IMGT germline references to assign V/J genes and CDR3. Reads were removed for weak V/J assignments (E-value above 1e-6), missing CDR3, stop codons, out-of-frame junctions, or ambiguous translated residues. V3J clonotypes were defined as sequences sharing an identical inferred V gene, J gene, and CDR3 amino acid sequence. Percentage overlap between repertoires was calculated by dividing the number of shared unique clonotypes by the size of the smaller repertoire. Richness of each repertoire was evaluated using RTK rarefaction, the Chao1 estimator, and Recon v2.1 estimates of unobserved clonotypes. Generation probabilities were computed with OLGA for all TCRbeta clonotypes obtained by the gDNA method from a handful of donors. TCRdb provides this immuneACCESS table in a form limited to in-frame rearrangements. Some clones are lacking; in checked studies, under half of them reflect an unresolved V gene, and why the rest are absent is not known. V and J calls plus clone size are reproduced from that table; the DNA served to infer D and trimming. Within this sample are around 1.1 million clones, with approximately 75% of them counted one time only. Together, the top ten hold about 0.94% of the sample.

Points the paper makes about the study in general: The genetic and exposure-history diversity represented was limited by the small number of donors. Sharing across a few donors was observed for approximately 4.6% of naive CD4, 3% to 3.5% of naive CD8, 2.3% of memory CD4, and roughly 0.4% of memory CD8 clonotypes. Clonotypes shared by all four sorted-subset donors showed higher generation probabilities than non-shared clonotypes. Based on pairwise subsampling, the degree of clonotype sharing among donors was expected to be affected by sequencing depth. Naive subsets generally had larger estimated clonotype richness than memory subsets did. Sampling was restricted to blood, and TCR repertoires in tissue are likely to differ from TCR repertoires in blood. Incomplete sequencing was indicated by rarefaction of sorted-subset datasets, despite the large sequencing depth.

Donors were healthy HIV-negative adults with no recently reported acute infections or vaccinations. All donors were Caucasian adults living in Nashville, Tennessee, USA. CD4+ T cells were enriched through magnetic negative selection, after which naive cells were positively selected on CD45RA and the remaining negative fraction served as the memory subset. Blood was obtained by leukapheresis, after which PBMCs were separated by Ficoll-Histopaque density gradient centrifugation and cryopreserved in liquid nitrogen vapor phase. Purity and quantity of every magnetically sorted T cell population were checked by analytical flow cytometry. From each sorted fraction, genomic DNA was isolated and quantified by UV absorbance on a Nanodrop 2000c. This sequence originates from a young man in good health. Some clones in this sample may be carry-over from other donors' samples. Sequenced input: memory CD4+ T cells from PBMCs. The sample's cell subset or site label, decoded: CD45RA-negative fraction.

The CDR3 has the sequence CASSEGGYTGELFF. The nucleotide sequence is given as TGTGCCAGCAGTGAAGGGGGGTACACCGGGGAGCTGTTTTTT. The chain employs TRBV25-1 and TRBJ2-2; the D segment could be TRBD2, given 6 matching bases. The CDR3 covers 14 residues, taking in both the cysteine and the phenylalanine. Only the CDR3 DNA stays, 42 bases, in frame from base 1. V sheds 2 bases and J sheds 3 bases, leaving 7 bases between their ends. For CDR1 and CDR2, the germline V gene lists MGHDK and SYGVNS.